The 7 T cell receptor beta chains presented below share a single source sample, sequenced in a study of regulatory T cells in long-lasting Graves disease (dated by TCRdb to about 2021). The library was produced with multiplex PCR. The reads were generated on an Illumina HiSeq 4000. CDR3 regions were amplified by Arm-PCR with iRepertoire HTBI primers to construct TCR beta libraries. Using fastp trimming at Q25 and MiXCR clonotype assembly, TCRdb reanalyzed the public sequencing data and kept in-frame beta chains. Every distinct CDR3 protein forms one entry, paired with its most common genes and DNA. In all, the sample holds 400,000 to 450,000 distinct CDR3 sequences, and around 14% of those were seen once. The ten largest account for 16% of the sample. Reading the label with the study, this specimen's time point is: newly diagnosed GD, antithyroid drugs for less than 3 months. RNA was extracted from PBMCs in TRIzol for both TCR sequencing and RNA sequencing.

This sample also belongs to another study, concerning T cells in Graves' hyperthyroidism and ophthalmopathy.

Sequences were derived from peripheral blood mononuclear cells (PBMCs), sampled at new diagnosis, from a patient treated with antithyroid drugs. The receptors here all came from a woman aged 30 to 39 with Graves disease. Donor details come from another sample of the same person, matched by shared clones.

This clonotype was seen ten or more times. This chain links TRBV20-1 with TRBJ2-7; 8 bases match TRBD2. The CDR3 has 12 amino acids. The germline V gene has CDR1 DFQATT and CDR2 SNEGSKA (reference sequence). V trimming: 7 bases; J trimming: 2 bases; junction bases outside the gene matches: 4. The CDR3 protein is CSVAGYTYEQYF. CDR3 DNA sequence: TGCAGTGTAGCGGGATACACCTACGAGCAGTACTTC.

In this sample, this clonotype turned up many times. The chain combines TRBV28 with TRBJ1-4, with 7 positions matching TRBD1. CDR3 size: 14 residues. CDR1 and CDR2 (germline): MDHEN, SYDVKM. V was clipped by 9 bases and J by 8 bases; unmatched bases: 12. CDR3 nucleotide sequence: TGTGCCAGTTCGCCTGGGACAGCCCGGGAAAAACTGTTTTTT. Protein sequence: CASSPGTAREKLFF.

The V gene is TRBV11-2, the J gene TRBJ1-5; D is possibly TRBD1 (5 bases). Germline V gene data show CDR1 as SGHAT and CDR2 as FQNNGV. This CDR3 is 14 amino acids long. Trimming removed 5 bases from V and 3 bases from J, with 11 bases in between. CDR3: CASSLRGPNQPQHF. The CDR3 DNA follows: TGTGCCAGCAGCCTCCGGGGCCCCAATCAGCCCCAGCATTTT.

V is TRBV20-1 and J is TRBJ1-2, with D perhaps TRBD1 (5 bases). CDR3 length: 13 amino acids. Trimming took off 4 bases at V and 5 bases at J, with 14 bases between the two ends. Germline V lookup: CDR1 DFQATT, CDR2 SNEGSKA (reference sequence). The CDR3 region has the DNA TGCAGTGCTACAAACGACGGGGGGTATGGCTACACCTTC. It encodes CSATNDGGYGYTF.

This clonotype occurred a few times. The rearrangement links TRBV9 to TRBJ1-6; 8 nucleotides align to TRBD1. From germline, CDR1 is SGDLS and CDR2 YYNGEE. This CDR3 is 17 amino acids long. V shed 4 bases, J shed 7 bases, and the junction held 13 bases outside the gene matches. DNA of the CDR3: TGTGCCAGCAGCTCCCTCGGGAGGGACAGGCGCAATTCACCCCTCCACTTT. Its protein product is CASSSLGRDRRNSPLHF.

This clonotype has just a few counts. The rearrangement links TRBV4-1 to TRBJ2-2; the match to TRBD2 covers 7 bases. The CDR3 consists of 13 residues. Germline trimming cut 4 bases from V and 9 bases from J; bases unmatched to any gene: 5. The germline V gene has CDR1 MGHRA and CDR2 YSYEKL. CDR3 protein: CASSREGQRELFF. The CDR3 nucleotides are TGCGCCAGCAGCCGGGAGGGGCAGCGGGAGCTGTTTTTT.

This clonotype has only a few counts. The rearrangement uses TRBV6-1 and TRBJ1-5, with a tentative D call TRBD1 (5 bases). Per germline, CDR1 MNHNS and CDR2 SASEGT. This CDR3 has 14 amino acids. Trimming left V 4 bases short and J 3 bases short, with 10 bases between. The CDR3 is CASSGQGFNQPQHF. The DNA of the CDR3 is TGTGCCAGCAGTGGCCAGGGTTTCAATCAGCCCCAGCATTTT.